Presented here are 18 T cell receptor beta chains from one specimen sequenced in a study of response to subunit inactivated influenza vaccine. TCRdb processed the RT-PCR reads anew with MiXCR; each CDR3 protein has one entry. Of approximately 170,000 distinct CDR3 sequences detected, 13% to 15% appear once; the ten largest clones hold roughly 24%. The material was CD8+ T cells sorted from PBMCs, obtained 5 to 6 days after vaccination. The source of these receptors is a man aged 50-59 years who received an inactivated influenza vaccine.

In this sample, this clonotype turned up many times. This chain joins TRBV7-9 and TRBJ2-4; D is unresolved. CDR1 SEHNR and CDR2 FQNEAQ come from the germline V gene (reference sequence). Trimming removed 5 bases from V and 0 bases from J, with 17 bases in between. The CDR3 spans 17 residues. This CDR3 reads CASSRISDPLAKNIQYF. The CDR3 region has the DNA TGTGCCAGCAGCCGTATATCGGACCCACTAGCCAAAAACATTCAGTACTTC.

The sample holds a few counts of this clonotype. This chain links TRBV4-1 with TRBJ2-2; 7 bases fit TRBD2. The trim removed 1 base at V and 3 bases at J, leaving 5 bases unmatched. Germline values: CDR1 MGHRA, CDR2 YSYEKL. The CDR3 length is 16 residues. The CDR3 nucleotides read TGCGCCAGCAGCCAAGTGGCGGGAGACCACACCGGGGAGCTGTTTTTT. Protein product: CASSQVAGDHTGELFF.

This clonotype was seen a single time. A much larger clonotype is one base distant, so this may be a read error. V usage is TRBV29-1 and J usage is TRBJ1-2, with unresolved D. The CDR3 is 13 amino acids. Deletions cut 5 bases from V and 2 bases from J, with 12 bases between. CDR1 is SQVTM, CDR2 ANQGSEA, per germline. The chain's CDR3 is CSVQRAENYGYTF. The CDR3 DNA reads as TGCAGCGTTCAAAGGGCAGAAAACTATGGCTACACCTTC.

The table lists this clonotype with a few counts. The chain links TRBV6-2 or TRBV6-3 to TRBJ2-2; TRBD1 might be the D (7 bases). The CDR3 spans 16 residues. Per germline, CDR1 MNHEY and CDR2 SVGEGT. V shed 2 bases and J shed 4 bases, with 14 bases lying between them. In DNA form, the CDR3 reads TGTGCCAGCAGTTACAGGGGGCCCGGGGGCACCGGGGAGCTGTTTTTT. Its translation is CASSYRGPGGTGELFF.

In this sample, this clonotype turned up many times. V and J are TRBV11-2 and TRBJ1-3; TRBD1 matches 8 bases. This CDR3 has 16 amino acids. V was pared by 0 bases and J by 3 bases, with 4 bases of the junction left unmatched. Germline CDR1 is SGHAT and CDR2 is FQNNGV. The CDR3 here is CASSLDRTGHGNTIYF. The CDR3 bases are TGTGCCAGCAGCTTAGACCGGACAGGGCATGGAAACACCATATATTTT.

This chain links TRBV20-1 with TRBJ2-7; 10 bases line up with TRBD2. The germline V gene has CDR1 DFQATT and CDR2 SNEGSKA (reference sequence). CDR3 length: 15 residues. Trimming removed 6 bases from V and 3 bases from J; junction bases left unmatched: 11. CDR3 DNA: TGCAGTGCGAACGGACTAGCGGAGGTCCTCTACGAGCAGTACTTC. Translated, it gives CSANGLAEVLYEQYF.

The chain employs TRBV3-1 and TRBJ1-2, with 10 bases matching TRBD1. Germline V gene sequence: CDR1 LGHDT, CDR2 YNNKEL (reference sequence). The CDR3 runs to 14 residues. J lost 8 bases, V lost 6 bases, and 9 bases had no gene match. The CDR3 reads CASSIGQGGNGYTF. CDR3 coding DNA: TGTGCCAGCAGTATCGGACAGGGGGGAAACGGCTACACCTTC.

This chain joins TRBV9 and TRBJ2-6; 11 nucleotides align to TRBD1. The CDR3 length is 22 residues. The V gene's germline CDR1 is SGDLS and CDR2 YYNGEE. V was clipped by 3 bases and J by 2 bases; unmatched bases: 19. CDR3 sequence: CASSASNRGQGVHFTGANVLTF. Written as DNA, the CDR3 is TGTGCCAGCAGCGCGTCCAACAGGGGACAGGGGGTGCATTTTACTGGGGCCAACGTCCTGACTTTC.

This clonotype was recorded many times. This chain links TRBV11-2 with TRBJ2-7; D is perhaps TRBD1 (6 bases). The CDR3 is 13 residues long. The V gene's germline CDR1 is SGHAT and CDR2 FQNNGV. Trimming left V 4 bases short and J 4 bases short, with 11 bases between. The CDR3 coding sequence is TGTGCCAGCAGCTCAGAGACAGGTTACGAGCAGTACTTC. Protein sequence: CASSSETGYEQYF.

This clonotype was picked up a small number of times. The chain combines TRBV7-9 with TRBJ2-1, with 9 positions matching TRBD1. The CDR3 length is 15 residues. Germline lookup yields CDR1 SEHNR and CDR2 FQNEAQ (reference sequence). V shed 5 bases and J 3 bases; nucleotides not matched to a gene: 5. The CDR3 DNA reads as TGTGCCAGCAGCCACCGGGACAGGGTCTACAATGAGCAGTTCTTC. As protein: CASSHRDRVYNEQFF.

The chain recombines TRBV6-2 or TRBV6-3 with TRBJ2-1; TRBD2 agrees at 11 bases. Trimming took 2 bases from V and 6 from J; bases not matched to a gene: 6. Germline CDR1 MNHEY, CDR2 SVGEGT. This CDR3 has 16 amino acids. CDR3 loop: CASSYPRLAGLNEQFF. In nucleotides, the CDR3 is TGTGCCAGCAGTTACCCCCGACTAGCGGGACTCAATGAGCAGTTCTTC.

The rearrangement joins TRBV19 to TRBJ1-2; D is possibly TRBD1 (6 bases). This CDR3 contains 15 residues. Trimming stripped 5 bases from V and 8 bases from J, with 21 bases between. Germline assignment: CDR1 LNHDA and CDR2 SQIVND (reference sequence). The CDR3 sequence: CASSPTRGGVEGYTF. The CDR3 coding sequence is TGTGCCAGTAGTCCCACTCGGGGGGGCGTAGAAGGCTACACCTTC.

V usage is TRBV4-3 and J usage is TRBJ2-3; D gene uncertain. The germline V gene has CDR1 LGHNA and CDR2 YSLEER. The CDR3 covers 16 residues. Trimming shortened V by 0 bases and J by 2 bases, and 12 bases separated the two germline ends. The CDR3 sequence: CASSQEGVGNTDTQYF. In DNA form, the CDR3 reads TGCGCCAGCAGCCAAGAGGGCGTTGGTAACACAGATACGCAGTATTTT.

This clonotype was seen a few times. The genes are TRBV19 and TRBJ2-2; D might be TRBD1 or TRBD2, each matching 5 bases. The CDR3 consists of 17 residues. Trimming pared 3 bases from V and 3 bases from J, leaving 17 bases between. Looked up from germline, CDR1 is LNHDA and CDR2 is SQIVND (reference sequence). CDR3 region: CASSIWSDSGYTGELFF. The CDR3 DNA follows: TGTGCCAGTAGTATTTGGTCAGACAGCGGCTACACCGGGGAGCTGTTTTTT.

The CDR3 coding sequence is TGTGCCAGCAGTCCGGATCTAGCGGGCGGACAAGAGACCCAGTACTTC. Translation gives CASSPDLAGGQETQYF. The V gene is TRBV28, the J gene TRBJ2-5; 8 nucleotides agree with TRBD2. Per the germline V gene, CDR1 is MDHEN and CDR2 is SYDVKM. The CDR3 spans 16 residues. V was clipped by 5 bases and J by 2 bases; unmatched bases: 10.

This clonotype was seen a handful of times. The chain recombines TRBV4-1 with TRBJ2-3; 8 bases are a match to TRBD2. Trimming cost V 4 bases and J 2 bases; bases outside gene matches: 20. CDR1 MGHRA and CDR2 YSYEKL come from the germline V gene. The CDR3 has 20 residues. CDR3 loop: CASSRPMTPTAGEFTDTQYF. The CDR3 DNA is TGCGCCAGCAGCCGCCCGATGACTCCAACAGCGGGGGAGTTCACAGATACGCAGTATTTT.

This clonotype turned up a few times. V usage is TRBV12-3 or TRBV12-4 and J usage is TRBJ1-2; D perhaps matches TRBD1 (5 bases). V was shortened by 5 bases and J by 4 bases, with 14 bases between the two germline ends. The CDR3 extends over 14 amino acids. The CDR3 region has the DNA TGTGCCAGCAGTAGAGGGTCAGGGCTCTATGGCTACACCTTC. This sequence encodes CASSRGSGLYGYTF.

The genes are TRBV5-6 and TRBJ1-2; 8 nucleotides match TRBD1. J was trimmed by 6 bases and V by 0 bases; bases with no gene match: 1. This CDR3 has 13 residues. Germline lookup yields CDR1 SGHDT and CDR2 YYEEEE. CDR3 region: CASSLGTGNGYTF. The CDR3 DNA sequence: TGTGCCAGCAGCTTGGGGACAGGGAATGGCTACACCTTC.